This paragraph reports one T cell receptor (beta chain). Antigen: not known. Germline assignment: CDR1 SSHAT and CDR2 FNYEAQ (reference sequence). CDR3 length: 19 residues. The V gene end was trimmed by 9 bases and the J gene end by 4 bases; junction bases not matched to a gene: 21. The data originate from a study of shared clonotypes between healthy human individuals. Study conclusions and caveats: The study generally estimated greater richness for naive than memory subsets. The sharing of 5% to 5.5% of naive CD4 clonotypes was seen across several donors.

Naive CD8 populations comprised CD45RO-negative cells positively selected for CCR7, excluding terminally differentiated effector memory CD45RA+ cells. Across several immunoSEQ plates, the genomic DNA of each subset was split evenly. Measured with immunoSEQ multiplex PCR; TCRdb has only the in-frame clones, and not every one. The sample yields about 2.1 million clones, about 92% seen once. This sequence joins TRBV7-7 and TRBJ2-5, with 12 bases lining up with TRBD2. The TCR was taken from a man aged 18 to 30 in good health. Some clones in this sample may be carry-over from other donors' samples. The sequenced sample was naive CD8+ T cells from PBMCs. In DNA form, the CDR3 reads TGTGCCAGGCAAAGGGGACGGACTAGCGGGACTATCGCCCCAGAGACCCAGTACTTC. Residues: CARQRGRTSGTIAPETQYF.